The 10 T cell receptor beta chains presented below share a single source sample, sequenced in a study of cytomegalovirus exposure and HLA in healthy donors. In the PCR, 60 Vbeta and 13 Jbeta primers were used. This table comes from immunoSEQ multiplex PCR, and its TCRdb copy is limited to in-frame clones, with some not included. The sample contains about 160,000 clones, 75% to 85% of which appear only once. Sequenced input: PBMCs. These receptors were taken from a woman aged 50 to 60 in good health and CMV-seronegative.

The chain joins TRBV2 to TRBJ1-3; D gene ambiguous. Per the germline V gene, CDR1 is SNHLY and CDR2 is FYNNEI. Trimming took off 4 bases at V and 7 bases at J, with 11 bases between the two ends. The CDR3 consists of 13 residues. CDR3 nucleotides: TGTGCCAGCAGTGCTTTGGTGGAGAACACCATATATTTT. This encodes CASSALVENTIYF.

The chain links TRBV7-9 to TRBJ2-7, with TRBD2 matching over 9 bases. The CDR3 contains 15 residues. CDR1 and CDR2 (germline): SEHNR, FQNEAQ (reference sequence). Germline trimming cut 5 bases from V and 5 bases from J; bases unmatched to any gene: 10. CDR3 protein: CASSPGAGGPDEQYF. The CDR3 coding sequence is TGTGCCAGCAGCCCTGGTGCGGGGGGGCCCGACGAGCAGTACTTC. The full variable domain, its missing parts supplied by reference TRBV7-9 and TRBJ2-7, is DTGVSQNPRHKITKRGQNVTFRCDPISEHNRLYWYRQTLGQGPEFLTYFQNEAQLEKSRLLSDRFSAERPKGSFSTLEIQRTEQGDSAMYLCASSPGAGGPDEQYFGPGTRLTVT.

The rearrangement uses TRBV7-3 and TRBJ1-6; no clear D. The CDR3 totals 14 residues. Germline loops: CDR1 SGHTA, CDR2 FQGTGA. Deletions cut 2 bases from V and 3 bases from J, with 5 bases between. The CDR3 DNA reads TGTGCCAGCAGCTTAGAGGGCTATAATTCACCCCTCCACTTT. It yields the protein CASSLEGYNSPLHF.

This chain uses TRBV2 with TRBJ1-3; 7 nucleotides match TRBD1. CDR3 length equals 15 residues. Germline V gene data show CDR1 as SNHLY and CDR2 as FYNNEI. After removal of 5 bases from V and 4 bases from J, the junction contained 8 bases not matched to a gene. The CDR3 DNA reads TGTGCCAGCAGTTTTGAGGGGGCGCGGGGAAACACCATATATTTT. Its protein is CASSFEGARGNTIYF. The full variable domain, completed using reference TRBV2 and TRBJ1-3, is EPEVTQTPSHQVTQMGQEVILRCVPISNHLYFYWYRQILGQKVEFLVSFYNNEISEKSEIFDDQFSVERPDGSNFTLKIRSTKLEDSAMYFCASSFEGARGNTIYFGEGSWLTVV.

The chain uses TRBV7-2 and TRBJ2-4, with 8 bases lining up with TRBD2. V lost 5 bases to trimming and J lost 7 bases; unmatched junction nucleotides: 10. The germline V gene has CDR1 SGHTA and CDR2 FQGNSA. This CDR3 is 15 amino acids long. CDR3 loop: CASSREAGGWNIQYF. Here the CDR3 DNA reads TGTGCCAGCAGCCGAGAGGCGGGGGGCTGGAACATTCAGTACTTC. Variable domain in full (rest from reference TRBV7-2 and TRBJ2-4): GAGVSQSPSNKVTEKGKDVELRCDPISGHTALYWYRQSLGQGLEFLIYFQGNSAPDKSGLPSDRFSAERTGGSVSTLTIQRTQQEDSAVYLCASSREAGGWNIQYFGAGTRLSVL.

In its sample, this clone was seen a few times. This chain connects TRBV4-3 to TRBJ2-5, with D tentatively TRBD1 (5 bases). V gave up 2 bases and J gave up 2 bases, with 9 bases separating them. The germline V gene encodes CDR1 LGHNA and CDR2 YSLEER. The CDR3 consists of 14 residues. The CDR3 sequence: CASSQRSGQETQYF. CDR3 DNA sequence: TGCGCCAGCAGCCAACGGTCAGGGCAAGAGACCCAGTACTTC.

The chain uses TRBV25-1 and TRBJ2-1; TRBD2 matches 7 bases. CDR3 length: 15 amino acids. The V segment lost 3 bases and the J segment 8 bases; nucleotides outside the gene matches: 10. Germline V gene data show CDR1 as MGHDK and CDR2 as SYGVNS. The CDR3 is CASSEARAGPDEQFF. The DNA for the CDR3 is TGTGCCAGCAGTGAGGCCCGAGCGGGGCCCGATGAGCAGTTCTTC.

The chain is built from TRBV2 and TRBJ1-5; possible D gene TRBD1, 6 bases. Trimming shortened V by 8 bases and J by 4 bases, and 18 bases separated the two germline ends. CDR1 SNHLY and CDR2 FYNNEI come from the germline V gene. The CDR3 has 15 amino acids. The DNA for the CDR3 is TGTGCCAGCGCAAGTGCTCGGACAGTGAATCAGCCCCAGCATTTT. This sequence encodes CASASARTVNQPQHF.

V and J are TRBV28 and TRBJ2-1, with 10 bases lining up with TRBD2. CDR3 length equals 14 residues. The V and J ends lost 6 bases and 5 bases, in that order; junction bases with no gene match: 4. Germline V CDR1 and CDR2: MDHEN, SYDVKM. The CDR3 sequence: CASRASGSNNEQFF. CDR3 DNA: TGTGCCAGCAGGGCTAGCGGGAGTAACAATGAGCAGTTCTTC.

This chain links TRBV28 with TRBJ1-5, with TRBD1 matching 8 bases. The germline CDR1 and CDR2 sequences are MDHEN and SYDVKM. V shed 2 bases and J 3 bases; nucleotides not matched to a gene: 3. This CDR3 has 15 residues. For the CDR3, the DNA is TGTGCCAGCAGTTTACGACAGGGGATCAATCAGCCCCAGCATTTT. Protein sequence: CASSLRQGINQPQHF. The whole variable domain, filled in from reference TRBV28 and TRBJ1-5, reads DVKVTQSSRYLVKRTGEKVFLECVQDMDHENMFWYRQDPGLGLRLIYFSYDVKMKEKGDIPEGYSVSREKKERFSLILESASTNQTSMYLCASSLRQGINQPQHFGDGTRLSIL.